This T cell receptor beta chain stems from a study of T-cell memory formation after mild COVID-19 (dated by TCRdb to about 2021). As for the study more broadly: TCR sequence clusters from the two donors were largely donor specific. Two young, previously healthy adult volunteers, one female and one male, were included in the cohort. Longitudinal TCRalpha and TCRbeta repertoire sequencing tracked T-cell clones expanding and contracting after mild COVID-19 in two donors.

Sequenced on an Illumina NovaSeq 6000. TCRalpha and TCRbeta cDNA libraries were built by 5'RACE with constant-segment primers, adding sample barcodes and unique molecular identifiers. Trizol reagent was used to extract RNA from every sample. Libraries were amplified in two PCR steps, with a second sample barcode and Illumina TruSeq adapters added in the second step. Sequencing of libraries was performed on an Illumina NovaSeq with 2 x 150 bp paired-end reads. From the authors' description of their analysis: Reads were demultiplexed and collapsed into UMI-guided consensus sequences with migec v1.2.7. Using mixcr v2.1.11, UMI consensuses were aligned to TRA and TRB V and J templates and then assembled into clonotypes. Expanded or contracted clonotypes were those called significant by both edgeR and NoisET, with noise models trained on biological replicates. edgeR calls used a false discovery rate-adjusted p below 0.01 and a log2 fold-change threshold of 1. As an exploratory analysis of dynamics, PCA with hierarchical clustering was applied to max-normalized trajectories of the 1000 most abundant clonotypes. Separately sequenced CD4+ and CD8+ repertoires were used to assign the CD4 or CD8 phenotype of responding clones. TCRdb ran its own pipeline on the public reads, namely fastp trimming at Q25 and MiXCR clone calling, and kept in-frame beta chains. CDR3 protein duplicates are merged, each entry listing the most common genes and DNA. These V and J calls derive from TCRdb rather than the authors' analysis. Here the sample has a few hundred thousand distinct CDR3 sequences; approximately 15% occur a single time. The leading ten clones occupy 20% to 25% of the sample.

Ficoll-Paque density gradient centrifugation was the method used to isolate PBMCs. This clonotype appeared a few times. Its antigen is unknown. The sample holds no much larger clone one base away, and base qualities are not on file. What the study reported, not specific to this receptor: The study included only two mild cases, and larger cohorts that include severe cases with pre-infection samples were judged to be necessary. Contracting CD4+ clones turned up mainly in the CM and EM memory subsets, whereas EMRA was where CD8+ clones were enriched. The second-wave clones that peaked on day 37 were not confirmed to be SARS-CoV-2 specific. Balanced CD4/CD8 phenotypes were observed for clones contracting from day 15 to 85, whereas a bias towards CD4+ was observed for a second wave of clones expanding from day 15 to 37. Some responding clones were found in pre-infection memory, which suggests that pre-existing cross-reactive memory T cells took part in the SARS-CoV-2 response.

CDR1 and CDR2 (SGHNT, YYREEE) derive from the germline V gene (reference sequence). Reading from cysteine to phenylalanine, the CDR3 counts 15 amino acids. Only the CDR3 region is kept as DNA, spanning 45 bases read in frame from base 1. Trimmed from V: 3 bases; trimmed from J: 3 bases; junction bases lacking a gene match: 6. The sequence derives from a man younger than 35 who had mild COVID-19 (a few samples of this study predate the infection). The sample titles of this study are shuffled in the database, so cell type and time point are left out; the donor was told from shared clones. The sequence joins TRBV5-4 to TRBJ2-7, with TRBD1 matching 10 junction bases. Sequencing was done on a sample of PBMCs or a T cell subset sorted from them (not recorded which). This receptor carries the CDR3 CASSSWDRGHYEQYF. The base sequence is TGTGCCAGCAGCTCCTGGGACAGGGGTCACTACGAGCAGTACTTC.